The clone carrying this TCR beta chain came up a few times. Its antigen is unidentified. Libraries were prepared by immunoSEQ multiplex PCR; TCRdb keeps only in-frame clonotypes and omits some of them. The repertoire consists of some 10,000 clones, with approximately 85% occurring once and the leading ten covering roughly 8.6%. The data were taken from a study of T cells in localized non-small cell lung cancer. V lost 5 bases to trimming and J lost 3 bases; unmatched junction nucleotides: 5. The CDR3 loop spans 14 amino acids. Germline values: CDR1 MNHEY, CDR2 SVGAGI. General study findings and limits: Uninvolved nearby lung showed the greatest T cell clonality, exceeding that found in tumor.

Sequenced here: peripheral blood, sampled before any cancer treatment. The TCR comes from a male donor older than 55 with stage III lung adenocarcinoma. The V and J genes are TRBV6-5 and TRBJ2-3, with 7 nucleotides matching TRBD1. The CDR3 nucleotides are TGTGCCAGCAGTCAAAACAGGGGAACAGATACGCAGTATTTT. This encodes CASSQNRGTDTQYF.